The T cell receptor (beta chain) described here comes from a study of OX40 agonist ivuxolimab in advanced cancers. Whole-study context: Three patients, one with hepatocellular carcinoma and two with cutaneous melanoma, achieved partial responses.

The V gene lost 5 bases and the J gene lost 5 bases, with 16 bases spanning the gap. Germline CDR1 is SGHAT and CDR2 is FQNNGV. The CDR3 is made up of 14 amino acids. Only in-frame clones appear in the TCRdb table, and some are missing; sequencing was by immunoSEQ multiplex PCR. The table has 100,000 or so clones, around 85% seen once. The sequencing used CD4+ or CD8+ T cells sorted from blood, collected in a trial of the OX40 agonist ivuxolimab. The TCR sequence derives from an adult with an advanced solid tumor such as melanoma, head and neck, liver or kidney cancer. The rearrangement joins TRBV11-2 to TRBJ2-7, with a possible D match to TRBD1 (5 bases). The CDR3 loop is CASSPSGRVHEQYF. DNA for the CDR3: TGTGCCAGCAGCCCCTCGGGCAGGGTCCACGAGCAGTACTTC.